This is a list of T cell receptor beta chains from one sample in a study of shared clonotypes between healthy human individuals. Clones were read by immunoSEQ multiplex PCR, and TCRdb kept only the in-frame ones, dropping some. Of 450,000 to 500,000 clones in the sample, approximately 80% were seen once. The sample taken for sequencing was PBMCs. These receptors were collected from a woman aged 40 to 50 in good health. Some clones in this sample may be carry-over from other donors' samples. CDR3s include the opening cysteine and the closing phenylalanine or tryptophan. A D gene is named only where the DNA matches it firmly.

j_call | d_call | v_call | cdr3_aa
TRBJ1-1 | - | TRBV15 | CATSRDRASEAFF
TRBJ2-7 | TRBD1 | TRBV15 | CATSRGQGSYEQYF
TRBJ2-5 | - | TRBV15 | CATSRDRSGETQYF
TRBJ2-1 | - | TRBV7-8 | CASSSNSFLLHNEQFF
TRBJ2-1 | - | TRBV13 | CASSLTGAYNEQFF
TRBJ1-6 | - | TRBV10-3 | CAISERETGNSPLHF
TRBJ2-7 | TRBD1 | TRBV18 | CASSPTGQGYEQYF
TRBJ1-1 | - | TRBV28 | CASSRSVNTEAFF
TRBJ2-7 | - | TRBV15 | CATSRESTDSSYEQYF
TRBJ2-6 | - | TRBV4-2 | CASSQDRISGANVLTF
TRBJ1-1 | TRBD1 | TRBV2 | CASREGALTEAFF
TRBJ2-3 | TRBD2 | TRBV10-2 | CASSEAAGGPGDTQYF
TRBJ2-4 | - | TRBV28 | CASSPSTGAKNIQYF
TRBJ2-5 | - | TRBV9 | CASSVPRKVETQYF
TRBJ1-3 | - | TRBV30 | CAWSVPRQSSGNTIYF
TRBJ1-1 | - | TRBV27 | CASSLYGGLNTEAFF
TRBJ2-7 | TRBD2 | TRBV6-5 | CASRWGLAGTYEQYF
TRBJ1-2 | - | TRBV7-8 | CASSGGQTLGYTF
TRBJ2-3 | TRBD2 | TRBV30 | CAWSISGSSDTQYF
TRBJ1-2 | - | TRBV5-5 | CASSLAFDRKYGYTF
TRBJ1-2 | TRBD1 | TRBV2 | CANLGTGTTNGYTF
TRBJ2-2 | - | TRBV30 | CAWSRQGSNTGELFF
TRBJ1-1 | - | TRBV21-1 | CASSKTGGPAGTEAFF
TRBJ1-4 | - | TRBV5-4 | CASSLDGRGEKLFF
TRBJ1-3 | - | TRBV11-2 | CASSSMSRANTIYF
TRBJ2-2 | - | TRBV4-2 | CASSPASRELFF
TRBJ2-1 | - | TRBV4-3 | CASSQGVWQGDNEQFF
TRBJ1-1 | TRBD1 | TRBV6-1 | CASRGDRGRTEAFF
TRBJ2-3 | TRBD2 | TRBV18 | CASSPTSGLTDTQYF
TRBJ1-1 | - | TRBV7-6 | CATFSNTEAFF
TRBJ1-1 | - | TRBV6-5 | CARCQSGLVEAFF
TRBJ1-1 | TRBD1 | TRBV13 | CASSTDRGRIGTEAFF
TRBJ1-4 | - | TRBV9 | CASSQGIADEKLFF
TRBJ2-1 | - | TRBV29-1 | CSVGGRATNNEQFF
TRBJ1-2 | - | TRBV28 | CASSLGGGRNYGYTF
TRBJ2-5 | TRBD1 | TRBV5-6 | CASSLRTGGIQETQYF
- | - | TRBV7-2 | CASSLSIGTQHF
TRBJ2-3 | - | TRBV5-1 | CASRRGATDTQYF
TRBJ2-1 | TRBD2 | TRBV14 | CASSYRREVPNEQFF